Given below is one T cell receptor (beta chain) in context. The antigen is unknown. These data are taken from a study of T cells in localized non-small cell lung cancer. Findings of the study overall: Heterogeneity remains possible because sequencing was limited to only one tumor region. The greatest T cell clonality was found in uninvolved adjacent lung (higher than in tumor). Higher blood T cell density tracked longer overall survival.

Clones were read by immunoSEQ multiplex PCR, and TCRdb kept only the in-frame ones, dropping some. Here the sample spans more than 30,000 clones, nearly 90% being singletons. The CDR3 runs to 16 residues. The germline gives CDR1 SEHNR, CDR2 FQNEAQ (reference sequence). The junction had 9 bases not matched to a gene; V was cut back by 5 bases and J by 7 bases. The chain carries TRBV7-9 and TRBJ2-1; 12 bases line up with TRBD2. This receptor was obtained from a woman aged 35 to 70 with stage III lung adenocarcinoma. The sequencing used peripheral blood mononuclear cells, collected before any cancer treatment. The CDR3 spells CASSPGLAGTGNEQFF. The CDR3 bases are TGTGCCAGCAGCCCCGGACTAGCGGGGACCGGGAATGAGCAGTTCTTC.